Sequencing of this T cell receptor beta chain was carried out in a study of CD8+ T cells in alopecia areata. Study-level results: Mice gave a clearer picture of TCR sharing than patients did, possibly for HLA-related reasons. For lesional scalp, especially alopecia totalis/universalis, clonality was higher than in normal scalp. Because one nonresponder was included, the link of baseline CD8+ expansion to response is considered uncertain.

Treatment in this sample: oral pan-JAK inhibitor, 5-10 mg twice daily. It was cDNA, reverse transcribed from extracted RNA, that served as the sequencing template. Sequencing was performed with immunoSEQ multiplex PCR; in TCRdb, only in-frame clones are kept and a portion is missing. The sample consists of about 64,000 clones, 46% of them appearing once. The germline V gene encodes CDR1 SGHTA and CDR2 FQGNSA. Trimming took off 0 bases at V and 3 bases at J, with 11 bases between the two ends. The CDR3 is made up of 15 amino acids. As regards this clone: What it binds is not known.

The source is a human donor with alopecia areata. The source was CD8+ T cells sorted from blood, collected between weeks 36 and 40, from a patient treated with tofacitinib. The chain uses TRBV7-2 and TRBJ2-5; D gene uncertain. CDR3 in amino acids: CASSLALGEEETQYF. CDR3 nucleotide sequence: TGTGCCAGCAGCTTAGCGCTTGGGGAAGAAGAGACCCAGTACTTC.